Given below is one T cell receptor beta chain in context. Its target is unknown. V was cut by 5 bases and J by 3 bases, with 14 bases left in between. The CDR3 consists of 14 residues. The germline gives CDR1 SGHNT, CDR2 YYREEE (reference sequence). The sample belongs to a study of cytomegalovirus exposure and HLA in healthy donors. The PCR had 60 Vbeta and 13 Jbeta primers. Sequencing used immunoSEQ multiplex PCR; TCRdb keeps in-frame clones, though not all of them. The sample includes about 130,000 clones, 81% of them seen just once. Findings and limits, study-wide: Per published accounts, TCR beta sequences correctly predicted the HLA-A and HLA-B alleles of most subjects.

Sequencing input: PBMCs. J is TRBJ1-1 and V is TRBV5-4; D perhaps matches TRBD1 (6 bases). The clonotype originates from a man in his late teens or twenties in good health and CMV-seronegative. CDR3 coding DNA: TGTGCCAGCAGATGGGGACATCGGGACACTGAAGCTTTCTTT. It translates to CASRWGHRDTEAFF. The full variable domain, completed using reference TRBV5-4 and TRBJ1-1, is ETGVTQSPTHLIKTRGQQVTLRCSSQSGHNTVSWYQQALGQGPQFIFQYYREEENGRGNFPPRFSGLQFPNYSSELNVNALELDDSALYLCASRWGHRDTEAFFGQGTRLTVV.